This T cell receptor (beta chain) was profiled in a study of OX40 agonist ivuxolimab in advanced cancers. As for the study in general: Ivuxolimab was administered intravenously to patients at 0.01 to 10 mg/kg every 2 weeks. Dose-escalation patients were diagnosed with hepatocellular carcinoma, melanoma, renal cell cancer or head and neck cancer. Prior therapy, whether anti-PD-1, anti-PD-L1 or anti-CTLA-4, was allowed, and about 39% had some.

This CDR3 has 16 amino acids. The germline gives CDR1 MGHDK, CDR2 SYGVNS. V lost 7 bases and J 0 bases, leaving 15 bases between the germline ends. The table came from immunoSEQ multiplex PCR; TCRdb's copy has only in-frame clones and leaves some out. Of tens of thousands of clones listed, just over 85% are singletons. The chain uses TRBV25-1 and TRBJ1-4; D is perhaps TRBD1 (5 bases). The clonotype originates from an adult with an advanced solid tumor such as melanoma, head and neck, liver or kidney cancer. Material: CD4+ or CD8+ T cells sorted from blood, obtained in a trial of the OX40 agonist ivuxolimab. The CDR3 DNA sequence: TGTGCCAGCATGGAAAGTAGGGGAGCAACTAATGAAAAACTGTTTTTT. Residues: CASMESRGATNEKLFF.